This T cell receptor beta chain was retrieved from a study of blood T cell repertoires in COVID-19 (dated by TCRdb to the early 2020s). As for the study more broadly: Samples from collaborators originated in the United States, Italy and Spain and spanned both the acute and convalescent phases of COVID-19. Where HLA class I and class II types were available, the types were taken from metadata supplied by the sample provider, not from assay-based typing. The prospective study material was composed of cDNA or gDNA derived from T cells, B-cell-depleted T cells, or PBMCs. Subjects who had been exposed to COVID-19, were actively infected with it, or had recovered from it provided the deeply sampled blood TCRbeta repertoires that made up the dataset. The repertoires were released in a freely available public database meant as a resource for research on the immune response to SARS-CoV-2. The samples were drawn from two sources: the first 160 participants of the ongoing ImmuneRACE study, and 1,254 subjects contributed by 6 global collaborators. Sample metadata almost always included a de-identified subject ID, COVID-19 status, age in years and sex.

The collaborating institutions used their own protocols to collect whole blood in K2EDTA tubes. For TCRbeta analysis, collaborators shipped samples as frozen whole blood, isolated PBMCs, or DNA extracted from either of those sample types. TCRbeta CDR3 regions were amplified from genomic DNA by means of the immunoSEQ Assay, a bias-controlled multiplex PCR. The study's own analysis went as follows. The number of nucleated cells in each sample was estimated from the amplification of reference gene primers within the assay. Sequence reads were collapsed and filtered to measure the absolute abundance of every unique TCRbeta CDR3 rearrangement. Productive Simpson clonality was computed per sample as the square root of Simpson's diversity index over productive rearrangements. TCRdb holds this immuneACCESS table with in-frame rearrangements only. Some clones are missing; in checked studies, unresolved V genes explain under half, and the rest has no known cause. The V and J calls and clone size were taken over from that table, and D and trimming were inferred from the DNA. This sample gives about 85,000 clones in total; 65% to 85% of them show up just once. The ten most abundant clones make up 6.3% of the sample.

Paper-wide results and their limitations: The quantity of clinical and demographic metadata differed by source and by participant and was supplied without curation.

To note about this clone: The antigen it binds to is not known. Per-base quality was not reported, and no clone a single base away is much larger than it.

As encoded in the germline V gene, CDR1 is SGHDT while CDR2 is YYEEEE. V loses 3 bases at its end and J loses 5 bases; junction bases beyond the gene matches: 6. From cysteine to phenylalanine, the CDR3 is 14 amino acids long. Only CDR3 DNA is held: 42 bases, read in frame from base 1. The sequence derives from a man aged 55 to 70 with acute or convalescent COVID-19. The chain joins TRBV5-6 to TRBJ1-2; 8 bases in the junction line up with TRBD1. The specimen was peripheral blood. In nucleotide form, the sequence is TGTGCCAGCAGCTGGCGGACAGGGCGGTATGGCTACACCTTC. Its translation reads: CASSWRTGRYGYTF.